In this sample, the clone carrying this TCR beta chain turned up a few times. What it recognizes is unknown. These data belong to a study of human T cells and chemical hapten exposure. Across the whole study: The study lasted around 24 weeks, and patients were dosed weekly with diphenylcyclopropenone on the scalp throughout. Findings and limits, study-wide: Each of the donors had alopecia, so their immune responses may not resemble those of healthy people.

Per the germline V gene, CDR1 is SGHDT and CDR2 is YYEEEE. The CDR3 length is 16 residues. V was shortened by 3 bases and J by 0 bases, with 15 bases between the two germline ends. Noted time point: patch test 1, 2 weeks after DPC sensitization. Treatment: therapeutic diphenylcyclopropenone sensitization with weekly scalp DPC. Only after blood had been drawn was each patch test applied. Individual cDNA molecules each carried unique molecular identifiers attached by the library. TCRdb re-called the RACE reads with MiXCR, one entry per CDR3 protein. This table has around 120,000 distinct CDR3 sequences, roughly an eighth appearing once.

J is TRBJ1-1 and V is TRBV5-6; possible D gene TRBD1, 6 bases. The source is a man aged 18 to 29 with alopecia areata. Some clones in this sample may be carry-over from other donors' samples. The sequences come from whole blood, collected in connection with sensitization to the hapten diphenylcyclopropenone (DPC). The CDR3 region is CASSSGQRGMNTEAFF. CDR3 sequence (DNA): TGTGCCAGCAGCTCCGGACAGCGCGGGATGAACACTGAAGCTTTCTTT.